Listed below are T cell receptor beta chains from one sample, sequenced in a study of patients and donors after allogeneic stem cell transplantation. TCRdb ran MiXCR on the RT-PCR reads and lists one entry per CDR3 protein. The sample holds about 87,000 distinct CDR3 sequences, roughly 4.9% seen once. The sequencing input was blood, either unsorted or a sorted T cell fraction (not recorded which). These receptor sequences come from a human donor who was either an allogeneic HSCT recipient or a stem cell or donor lymphocyte infusion donor (not recorded which). It is not recorded whose cells these are; they may come from a transplant donor. Each CDR3 is given with its conserved first and last residue. Fields, in order: CDR3 DNA, CDR3 protein, clone size, V gene, J gene, D gene. A D gene is named only where the DNA matches it firmly. Size tells how often a clone was seen (once, few, many) or the class of an expanded clone, and some rows leave it out.

TGCGCCAGCAGCTTGGCCTCGGCCGGAACTAGCACAGATACGCAGTATTTT	CASSLASAGTSTDTQYF	many	TRBV5-1	TRBJ2-3	NA
TGCAGCGTTGAGAACCCCCCAGCCTACAATGAGCAGTTCTTC	CSVENPPAYNEQFF	few	TRBV29-1	TRBJ2-1	NA
TGTGCCAGCAGCCAATCTAGCGGGAGGGCTGGTATGAATACGCAGTATTTT	CASSQSSGRAGMNTQYF	NA	TRBV3-1	TRBJ2-3	TRBD2
TGTGCCAGTAGTGTTAAGCGAGCCTACGAGCAGTACTTC	CASSVKRAYEQYF	many	TRBV19	TRBJ2-7	NA
TGTGCCAGCAGCGCAACCCGGGGACAGCAAGAGACCCAGTACTTC	CASSATRGQQETQYF	few	TRBV6-1	TRBJ2-5	TRBD1
TGTGCCACCAGTCCAGGGGGCACTGAAGCTTTCTTT	CATSPGGTEAFF	many	TRBV15	TRBJ1-1	TRBD1
TGCAGCGCGGAGTATAACTATGGCTACACCTTC	CSAEYNYGYTF	many	TRBV29-1	TRBJ1-2	NA
TGTGCCAGTAGAAGAACTAGCGACCCTAGCACAGATACGCAGTATTTT	CASRRTSDPSTDTQYF	many	TRBV19	TRBJ2-3	TRBD2
TGCGCCAGCAGCCAATCCCTAGCGTTGAACACCGGGGAGCTGTTTTTT	CASSQSLALNTGELFF	many	TRBV4-1	TRBJ2-2	NA
TGTGCCAGCTCACCGTCGGACACTAGGTTCTACACCTTC	CASSPSDTRFYTF	many	TRBV18	TRBJ1-2	NA
TGTGCCAGTAGTACCCGACCGGGACCGACCCGCCAAGGGGCTTTCTTT	CASSTRPGPTRQGAFF	many	TRBV19	TRBJ1-1	NA
TGCGCCAGCAGCTTGGTGAGTAGCTACAATGAGCAGTTCTTC	CASSLVSSYNEQFF	many	TRBV5-1	TRBJ2-1	NA
TGTGCCAGCAGCTCATGGACACAGAACGACACCGGGGAGCTGTTTTTT	CASSSWTQNDTGELFF	many	TRBV11-3	TRBJ2-2	NA
TGTGCCAGCAGCTTAGTTTCCGGTAGAAGCAATGAGCAGTTCTTC	CASSLVSGRSNEQFF	NA	TRBV7-9	TRBJ2-1	NA
TGTGCCAGCAGCTTAGGGGCGGCTGGGGCCAACGTCCTGACTTTC	CASSLGAAGANVLTF	NA	TRBV7-3	TRBJ2-6	NA
TGCGCCAGCAGCCAAGATGGGACAGGGCGGACTGAAGCTTTCTTT	CASSQDGTGRTEAFF	many	TRBV4-1	TRBJ1-1	TRBD1
TGTGCCAGCAGCCCCCCCGCGGGAGATACGCAGTATTTT	CASSPPAGDTQYF	many	TRBV13	TRBJ2-3	NA
TGTGCCAGCAGGGAAGACAGGGACTATCAGCCCCAGCATTTT	CASREDRDYQPQHF	many	TRBV2	TRBJ1-5	TRBD1
TGTGCCAGCAGCCAAGGCCCGGGACAGTCTAATGAAAAACTGTTTTTT	CASSQGPGQSNEKLFF	many	TRBV4-2	TRBJ1-4	TRBD1
TGTGCCAGCAGAGGTCCCCTTTACGAGCAGTACTTC	CASRGPLYEQYF	NA	TRBV27	TRBJ2-7	NA